This entry concerns a single TCR beta chain. The sample is drawn from a study of blood T cell repertoires in COVID-19. Study details: Samples came from the United States, Italy and Spain, spanning acute and convalescent COVID-19.

Germline-derived CDR1 and CDR2 are SGHRS and YFSETQ. The CDR3 totals 12 residues. The trim removed 4 bases at V and 11 bases at J, leaving 7 bases unmatched. Profiling relied on immunoSEQ multiplex PCR, and the TCRdb table lists in-frame clones only, not all of them. The data hold around 270,000 clones, with around 85% observed a single time. The V and J genes are TRBV5-1 and TRBJ1-2; 8 bases match TRBD1. The TCR originated in a human donor with COVID-19, enrolled during active disease. The donor label of this sample is uncertain. Sequenced: peripheral blood. CDR3 in amino acids: CASSETGVDYTF. The CDR3 nucleotides are TGCGCCAGCAGCGAGACAGGGGTCGATTACACCTTC.